This passage covers 23 T cell receptor beta chains from one sample sequenced in a study of response to subunit inactivated influenza vaccine. TCRdb itself ran the RT-PCR reads through MiXCR, one entry per CDR3 protein. The sample consists of roughly 700,000 distinct CDR3 sequences, approximately 15% of them appearing once. Sequenced material: PBMCs from blood, taken less than 13 days after vaccination. The receptors originated from a man aged 45-60 years who received an inactivated influenza vaccine.

This clonotype showed up many times. This CDR3 reads CASSDDGGGTDTQYF. CDR3 DNA: TGTGCCAGCAGTGACGACGGGGGCGGCACAGATACGCAGTATTTT. The chain uses TRBV6-4 and TRBJ2-3; D possibly uses TRBD1 or TRBD2 (6 bases each). The CDR3 is made up of 15 amino acids. Germline CDR1 reads MRHNA; CDR2 reads SNTAGT. Trimming removed 2 bases from V and 1 base from J, with 10 bases in between.

This clonotype was detected ten times or more. This chain uses TRBV4-2 with TRBJ2-7; no firm D call. The V end lost 0 bases, the J end lost 3 bases, and 6 bases lay between the germline ends. CDR1 and CDR2 from the germline V gene are LGHNA and YNFKEQ. The CDR3 loop spans 13 amino acids. DNA for the CDR3: TGTGCCAGCAGCCAAGAACGAGGCTACGAGCAGTACTTC. This codes for CASSQERGYEQYF.

The rearrangement joins TRBV6-1 to TRBJ1-5; D not resolved. This CDR3 comprises 16 residues. In germline, CDR1 is MNHNS, CDR2 SASEGT. The ends were cut back, 2 bases at V and 1 base at J, with 12 bases in the middle. This CDR3 is CASSELSSASNQPQHF. The CDR3 DNA sequence: TGTGCCAGCAGTGAACTATCCTCGGCAAGCAATCAGCCCCAGCATTTT.

This clonotype was seen a few times. It may be a read error: a sequence one base away is much more abundant. The chain links TRBV12-3 or TRBV12-4 to TRBJ2-1, with D uncertain. The V and J ends lost 5 bases and 7 bases respectively, with 6 bases between them. The CDR3 is 11 residues long. In DNA, the CDR3 is TGTGCCAGCAGTCCCTGGAATGAGCAGTTCTTC. It specifies CASSPWNEQFF.

The rearrangement joins TRBV7-9 to TRBJ1-2; no reliable D call. Trimming removed 4 bases at V and 2 bases at J, with 14 bases between. The CDR3 length is 15 residues. CDR1 SEHNR and CDR2 FQNEAQ come from the germline V gene (reference sequence). CDR3 DNA: TGTGCCAGCAGCTCCGTAGGTACCGGGAACTATGGCTACACCTTC. Protein: CASSSVGTGNYGYTF.

V usage is TRBV6-2 or TRBV6-3 and J usage is TRBJ2-7; 10 bases fit TRBD1. V was clipped by 6 bases and J by 3 bases; unmatched bases: 11. This CDR3 contains 16 residues. Germline CDR1 MNHEY, CDR2 SVGEGT. Here the CDR3 reads CASRTGTGAVFYEQYF. CDR3 in DNA: TGTGCCAGCAGAACCGGGACAGGGGCCGTTTTCTACGAGCAGTACTTC.

Ten or more counts support this clonotype. At one boundary the junction diverges from the germline segment, which might be a read error. This rearrangement joins TRBV12-3 or TRBV12-4 to TRBJ2-5; D unclear. This CDR3 has 13 residues. The CDR3 is CASSLGGPETQYF. The CDR3 DNA reads TGCGCCAGCAGCTTGGGTGGGCCAGAGACCCAGTACTTC.

The V gene is TRBV9, the J gene TRBJ2-7, with TRBD1 matching over 11 bases. The V gene end was trimmed by 3 bases and the J gene end by 4 bases; junction bases not matched to a gene: 6. The CDR3 loop spans 15 amino acids. Germline CDR1 reads SGDLS; CDR2 reads YYNGEE. The CDR3 sequence: CASSGTGTGGYEQYF. CDR3 nucleotide sequence: TGTGCCAGCAGCGGGACCGGGACAGGGGGTTACGAGCAGTACTTC.

This sequence joins TRBV24-1 and TRBJ2-5, with D hard to call. The germline V gene encodes CDR1 KGHDR and CDR2 SFDVKD. This CDR3 spans 12 amino acids. The germline V and J ends were trimmed by 7 bases and 7 bases, with 12 bases remaining between them. The CDR3 is CATSSQGVTQYF. Written as DNA, the CDR3 is TGTGCCACCAGCTCCCAAGGTGTGACCCAGTACTTC.

This clonotype came up a few times. The chain carries TRBV29-1 and TRBJ1-2, with TRBD1 identical over 8 bases. Germline V lookup: CDR1 SQVTM, CDR2 ANQGSEA. The J segment lost 7 bases and the V segment lost 4 bases, leaving 14 bases of the junction unmatched. CDR3 size: 15 residues. CDR3 nucleotide sequence: TGCAGCGTTGTCGTGCCAGGGGGCAATTTTCCTGGCTACACCTTC. The encoded protein is CSVVVPGGNFPGYTF.

This clonotype was seen just once. The V and J genes are TRBV7-6 and TRBJ2-7; 8 positions agree with TRBD2. Germline CDR1 is SGHVS and CDR2 is FNYEAQ. V lost 0 bases and J lost 3; bases outside the gene matches: 4. This CDR3 region has 15 residues. This CDR3 is CASSLATGGLYEQYF. Written as DNA, the CDR3 is TGTGCCAGCAGCTTAGCAACGGGGGGGCTCTACGAGCAGTACTTC.

This clonotype has a handful of counts. The genes are TRBV24-1 and TRBJ2-3, with a tentative D call TRBD1 (5 bases). CDR1 and CDR2 from the germline V gene are KGHDR and SFDVKD. The V end lost 3 bases, the J end lost 3 bases, and 12 bases lay between the germline ends. The CDR3 runs to 15 residues. The CDR3, as DNA: TGTGCCACCAGTGATCCCGGTAGGGGTACAGATACGCAGTATTTT. This codes for CATSDPGRGTDTQYF.

This clonotype was counted a few times. The rearrangement uses TRBV11-2 and TRBJ2-5, with TRBD1 matching 10 bases. The junction had 0 bases not matched to a gene; V was cut back by 1 base and J by 1 base. CDR3 length equals 15 residues. CDR1 SGHAT and CDR2 FQNNGV come from the germline V gene. CDR3 sequence reads: CASSLGQGAQETQYF. CDR3 sequence (DNA): TGTGCCAGCAGCTTAGGACAGGGGGCCCAAGAGACCCAGTACTTC.

This clonotype has only a few counts. The chain combines TRBV6-2 or TRBV6-3 with TRBJ1-1, with D unclear. This CDR3 has 15 amino acids. V shed 0 bases and J shed 1 base, with 9 bases lying between them. Germline V lookup: CDR1 MNHEY, CDR2 SVGEGT. CDR3 amino acids: CASSYSIPENTEAFF. In nucleotides, the CDR3 is TGTGCCAGCAGTTACTCGATTCCAGAGAACACTGAAGCTTTCTTT.

The rearrangement links TRBV10-2 to TRBJ2-1, with D perhaps matching TRBD2 (7 bases). The CDR3 extends over 16 amino acids. From germline, CDR1 is WSHSY and CDR2 SAAADI. Trimming shortened V by 6 bases and J by 5 bases, and 20 bases separated the two germline ends. The CDR3 DNA follows: TGCGCCAGCAGCCCGTTGGGGGGGCGTGTAAACAATGAGCAGTTCTTC. As protein: CASSPLGGRVNNEQFF.

This clonotype was picked up a small number of times. V gene TRBV28 combines with J gene TRBJ2-1; 8 bases align to TRBD1. Trimming cost V 6 bases and J 9 bases; bases outside gene matches: 10. The CDR3 is 14 amino acids. Germline values: CDR1 MDHEN, CDR2 SYDVKM. The CDR3 here is CASRTPGQVSEQFF. CDR3 in DNA: TGTGCCAGCAGGACGCCGGGACAGGTCAGTGAGCAGTTCTTC.

This clonotype has a handful of counts. V is TRBV3-1 and J is TRBJ1-5; D unresolved. Trimming cost V 4 bases and J 5 bases, with 15 bases left between them. The length of the CDR3 is 15 residues. The germline V gene encodes CDR1 LGHDT and CDR2 YNNKEL (reference sequence). CDR3 DNA: TGTGCCAGCAGCCCAGACGGTAGATCCGATCAGCCCCAGCATTTT. Translating gives CASSPDGRSDQPQHF.

Many counts were recorded for this clonotype. The chain is built from TRBV16 and TRBJ1-2; no clear D gene. The CDR3 is 13 residues long. Germline V gene sequence: CDR1 KGHSY, CDR2 FQNENV. V lost 2 bases, J lost 2 bases, and 6 bases lay in between. The CDR3 sequence is CASSQGRNYGYTF. The CDR3 DNA follows: TGTGCCAGCAGCCAAGGGCGGAACTATGGCTACACCTTC. Full variable domain (rest looked up from reference TRBV16 and TRBJ1-2): GEEVAQTPKHLVRGEGQKAKLYCAPIKGHSYVFWYQQVLKNEFKFLISFQNENVFDETGMPKERFSAKCLPNSPCSLEIQATKLEDSAVYFCASSQGRNYGYTFGSGTRLTVV.

This clonotype was seen a handful of times. The chain links TRBV5-1 to TRBJ1-2; D is ambiguous. CDR1 and CDR2 (germline): SGHRS, YFSETQ. V gave up 1 base and J gave up 0 bases, with 19 bases separating them. The CDR3 runs 18 residues. Here the CDR3 DNA reads TGCGCCAGCAGCTTGCCCCAGAGAGAGGGATCAGCTAACTATGGCTACACCTTC. Translation gives CASSLPQREGSANYGYTF.

This clonotype was seen only a few times. This chain links TRBV10-3 with TRBJ1-5; D is possibly TRBD1 (5 bases). The CDR3 has 14 residues. Between the trimmed V and J ends, which lost 2 bases and 7 bases, there was a span of 12 bases. Per germline, CDR1 ENHRY and CDR2 SYGVKD. CDR3 DNA: TGTGCCATCAGTGAGCATCAGGGCGGGCAGCCCCAGCATTTT. This codes for CAISEHQGGQPQHF.

In this sample, this clonotype turned up a few times. The V gene is TRBV5-1, the J gene TRBJ2-5; D may match TRBD1 or TRBD2 (5 bases each). The CDR3 loop spans 14 amino acids. Trimming removed 4 bases at V and 5 bases at J, with 15 bases between. Germline V gene sequence: CDR1 SGHRS, CDR2 YFSETQ. This CDR3 reads CASSRGKAQETQYF. CDR3 DNA sequence: TGCGCCAGCAGCCGGGGCAAGGCCCAGGAGACCCAGTACTTC. The full variable domain, rest sourced from reference TRBV5-1 and TRBJ2-5, is KAGVTQTPRYLIKTRGQQVTLSCSPISGHRSVSWYQQTPGQGLQFLFEYFSETQRNKGNFPGRFSGRQFSNSRSEMNVSTLELGDSALYLCASSRGKAQETQYFGPGTRLLVL.

This clonotype was seen more than once but under ten times. The V call is TRBV7-2, the J call TRBJ1-1; a weak D match, TRBD1 (6 bases). CDR1 and CDR2 from the germline V gene are SGHTA and FQGNSA. The CDR3 has 14 residues. V lost 1 base to trimming and J lost 4 bases, with 10 bases between them. The DNA for the CDR3 is TGTGCCAGCAGCTTAGGGGGGGGGCGCACTGAAGCTTTCTTT. Encoded protein: CASSLGGGRTEAFF.

The chain links TRBV7-9 to TRBJ2-1, with TRBD2 identical over 10 bases. Germline lookup yields CDR1 SEHNR and CDR2 FQNEAQ (reference sequence). This CDR3 spans 17 amino acids. Germline trimming cut 1 base from V and 6 bases from J; bases unmatched to any gene: 9. CDR3 DNA: TGTGCCAGCAGCTTAGTTTCAGGTCTAGCGGGAGCCAATGAGCAGTTCTTC. Translation gives CASSLVSGLAGANEQFF.